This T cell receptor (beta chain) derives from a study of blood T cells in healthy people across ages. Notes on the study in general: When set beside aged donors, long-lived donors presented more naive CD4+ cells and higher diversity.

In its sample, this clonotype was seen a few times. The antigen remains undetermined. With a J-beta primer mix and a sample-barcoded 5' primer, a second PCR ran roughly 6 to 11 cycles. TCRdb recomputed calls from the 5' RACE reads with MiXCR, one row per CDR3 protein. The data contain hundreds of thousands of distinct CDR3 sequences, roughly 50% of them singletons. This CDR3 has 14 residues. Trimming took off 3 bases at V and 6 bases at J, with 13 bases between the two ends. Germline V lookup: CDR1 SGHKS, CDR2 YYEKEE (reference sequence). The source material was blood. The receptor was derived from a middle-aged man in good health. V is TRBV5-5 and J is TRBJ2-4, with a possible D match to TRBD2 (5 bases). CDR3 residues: CASSSGLQGNIQYF. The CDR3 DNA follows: TGTGCCAGCAGCTCAGGACTTCAAGGAAACATTCAGTACTTC.